One and the same sample provided the 6 T cell receptor beta chains below, sequenced in a study of cytomegalovirus exposure and HLA in healthy donors. TCRdb keeps only in-frame clones here, not all; method: immunoSEQ multiplex PCR. The sample lists 130,000 or so clones; under 90% were seen once. The sequencing sample was made of PBMCs. All receptors come from a man aged 25 to 40 in good health and CMV-seronegative.

The chain combines TRBV7-2 with TRBJ1-1; TRBD1 might be the D (6 bases). The CDR3 has 15 residues. Germline CDR1 is SGHTA and CDR2 is FQGNSA. V shed 2 bases and J shed 5 bases, with 15 bases lying between them. The CDR3 loop reads CASSLSFFQGTEAFF. CDR3 sequence (DNA): TGTGCCAGCAGCTTATCCTTCTTCCAGGGGACTGAAGCTTTCTTT.

This chain uses TRBV6-5 with TRBJ1-2, with D perhaps TRBD1 (6 bases). V was trimmed by 2 bases and J by 4 bases, leaving 8 bases between them. CDR1 and CDR2 (germline): MNHEY, SVGAGI. The CDR3 consists of 13 residues. The CDR3 here is CASSYDRTYGYTF. In nucleotides, the CDR3 is TGTGCCAGCAGTTACGACAGGACCTATGGCTACACCTTC.

J is TRBJ2-7 and V is TRBV10-3; TRBD1 matches 8 bases. Trimming cost V 6 bases and J 7 bases; bases outside gene matches: 11. Germline V gene data show CDR1 as ENHRY and CDR2 as SYGVKD. The CDR3 is 14 amino acids. The CDR3 is CAISLQGAEGEQYF. In nucleotides, the CDR3 is TGTGCCATCAGCCTCCAGGGGGCTGAGGGTGAGCAGTACTTC.

A few counts support this clone. This rearrangement joins TRBV7-9 to TRBJ1-3; TRBD1 might be the D (5 bases). V was trimmed by 3 bases and J by 0 bases, leaving 12 bases between them. CDR1 is SEHNR, CDR2 FQNEAQ, per germline (reference sequence). The CDR3 spans 16 residues. The CDR3 loop reads CASSLYRSSSGNTIYF. The CDR3 DNA reads as TGTGCCAGCAGCTTGTACAGGTCAAGCTCTGGAAACACCATATATTTT.

This clone was counted a single time. This sequence joins TRBV9 and TRBJ2-7; TRBD1 aligns across 9 bases. The CDR3 consists of 14 residues. Germline assignment: CDR1 SGDLS and CDR2 YYNGEE. The V gene end was trimmed by 4 bases and the J gene end by 2 bases; junction bases not matched to a gene: 4. CDR3 region: CASSPRQGAYEQYF. The CDR3 nucleotides read TGTGCCAGCAGCCCTCGACAGGGGGCCTACGAGCAGTACTTC.

This clone was picked up a small number of times. The rearrangement joins TRBV6-5 to TRBJ2-3, with D perhaps matching TRBD2 (6 bases). Trimming shortened V by 8 bases and J by 6 bases, and 21 bases separated the two germline ends. The germline gives CDR1 MNHEY, CDR2 SVGAGI. The CDR3 is 15 amino acids. The CDR3 region is CASSPWAGEVDTQYF. For the CDR3, the DNA is TGTGCCAGCTCCCCTTGGGCCGGGGAGGTGGATACGCAGTATTTT.